This T cell receptor (beta chain) was retrieved from a study of T cell responses to AZD1222 COVID-19 vaccine. General study points: The span of vaccine-associated CD4 TCRs extended across spike, with dominance at 160-218 and 743-854. Unmutated variant regions reportedly attract nearly half of all spike-specific TCRs. AZD1222 recipients seropositive at baseline numbered only five or six. A mostly white British donor set with more females was recruited, and clonal diversity was possibly underestimated.

With V trimmed by 4 bases and J by 3 bases, 1 base remained unmatched. The length of the CDR3 is 13 residues. Comments on this clone: Its antigen is currently unknown.

Here immunoSEQ multiplex PCR was the method, and the copy in TCRdb shows in-frame clones only, minus some. The table includes around 100,000 clones, more than 75% detected once. The receptor's source is an adult who received the MenACWY meningococcal vaccine as a control. The sequenced sample was peripheral blood, obtained 28 days after the second dose of the MenACWY control vaccine. The chain recombines TRBV12-3 or TRBV12-4 with TRBJ1-1; 8 bases are a match to TRBD1. The CDR3 DNA reads as TGTGCCAGCAGTTGGACAGGGTACACTGAAGCTTTCTTT. Translation: CASSWTGYTEAFF.